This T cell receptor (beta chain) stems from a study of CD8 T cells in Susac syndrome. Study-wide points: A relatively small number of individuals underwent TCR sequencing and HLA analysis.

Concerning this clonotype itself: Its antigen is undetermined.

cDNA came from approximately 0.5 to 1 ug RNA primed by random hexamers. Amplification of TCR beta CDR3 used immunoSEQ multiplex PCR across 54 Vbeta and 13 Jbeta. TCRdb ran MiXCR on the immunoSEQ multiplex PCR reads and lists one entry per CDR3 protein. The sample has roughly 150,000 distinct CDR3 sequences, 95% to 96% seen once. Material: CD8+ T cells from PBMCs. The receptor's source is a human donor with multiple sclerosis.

The CDR3 DNA reads as TGTGCCAGCAGCTTCTCTGGGGCGTACGAGCAGTACGTC. It codes for CASSFSGAYEQYV. The chain has TRBV7-9 and TRBJ2-7, with D possibly being TRBD1 (5 bases). The V gene's germline CDR1 is SEHNR and CDR2 FQNEAQ (reference sequence). The germline V and J ends were trimmed by 3 bases and 4 bases, with 10 bases remaining between them. This CDR3 has 13 residues.